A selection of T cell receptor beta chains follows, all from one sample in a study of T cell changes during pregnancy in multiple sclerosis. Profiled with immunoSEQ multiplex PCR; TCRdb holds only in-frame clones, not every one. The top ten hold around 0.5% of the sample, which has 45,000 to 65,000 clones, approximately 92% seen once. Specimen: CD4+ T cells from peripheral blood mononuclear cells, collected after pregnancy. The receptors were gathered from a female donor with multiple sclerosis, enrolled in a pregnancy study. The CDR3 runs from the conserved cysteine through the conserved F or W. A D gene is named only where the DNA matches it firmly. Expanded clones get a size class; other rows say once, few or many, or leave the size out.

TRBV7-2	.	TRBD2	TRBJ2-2	TGTGCCAGCAGCTTAGGGAGAGACTTAGCGGGAGTCAGGGAGCTGTTTTTT	CASSLGRDLAGVRELFF
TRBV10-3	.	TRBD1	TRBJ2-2	TGTGCCATCAGTGAGCATGGGACAGGGAAGAACACCGGGGAGCTGTTTTTT	CAISEHGTGKNTGELFF
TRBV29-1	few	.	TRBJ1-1	TGCAGCGTTGAAGATCTAACAGGGCAGTCAGCTTTCTTT	CSVEDLTGQSAFF
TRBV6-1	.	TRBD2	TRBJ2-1	TGTGCCAGCAGTGAAGAGGCCCTACTAGCGGGCAGAAACAATGAGCAGTTCTTC	CASSEEALLAGRNNEQFF
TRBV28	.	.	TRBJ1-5	TGTGCCAGCAGTATGTTTTTGAGGGGGTTTCAGCCCCAGCATTTT	CASSMFLRGFQPQHF
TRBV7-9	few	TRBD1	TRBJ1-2	TGTGCCAGCAGCTCTCAGGGGGCTGGGGGCTACACCTTC	CASSSQGAGGYTF
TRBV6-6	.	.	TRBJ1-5	TGTGCCATCAGACAAAGCAATCAGCCCCAGCATTTT	CAIRQSNQPQHF
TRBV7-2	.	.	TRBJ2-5	TGTGCCAGCAGCTCAGGGGAGACCCAGTACTTC	CASSSGETQYF
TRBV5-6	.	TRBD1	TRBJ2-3	TGTGCCAGCAGCTTGGCAAGGGACAGGGGGAAGGTGGATACGCAGTATTTT	CASSLARDRGKVDTQYF
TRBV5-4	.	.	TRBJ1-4	TGTGCCAGCAGCTCCGGAACAGTCGCCGAAAAACTGTTTTTT	CASSSGTVAEKLFF
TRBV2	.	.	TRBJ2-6	TGTGCCAGCGTCTGGAGCTCTGGGGCCAACGTCCTGACTTTC	CASVWSSGANVLTF
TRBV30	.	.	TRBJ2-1	TGTGCCTGGAGTGGACTAGCCTACAATGAGCAGTTCTTC	CAWSGLAYNEQFF
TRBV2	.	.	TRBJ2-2	TGTGCCAGCCGCAGGGAACTCGCCGGGGAGCTGTTTTTT	CASRRELAGELFF
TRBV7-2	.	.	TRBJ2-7	TGTGCCAGCAGCCCCCGTTCCTACGAGCAGTACTTC	CASSPRSYEQYF
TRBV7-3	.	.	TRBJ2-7	TGTGCCAGCAGCCCGGGAGCCTCCTACGAGCAGTACTTC	CASSPGASYEQYF
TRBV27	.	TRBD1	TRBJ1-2	TGTGCCAGCCGTTCTATAGGGGACAGATATGGCTACACCTTC	CASRSIGDRYGYTF
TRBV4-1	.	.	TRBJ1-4	TGCGCCAGCAGCCAAGATCAGGGTGTAGGAGAAAAACTGTTTTTT	CASSQDQGVGEKLFF
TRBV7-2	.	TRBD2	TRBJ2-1	TGTGCCAGCAGCCCACGGCGCGGGAGCTACAATGAGCAGTTCTTC	CASSPRRGSYNEQFF
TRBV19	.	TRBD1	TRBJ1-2	TGTGCCAGTCTGCAGCCCGGGACAGCTATTTATGGCTACACCTTC	CASLQPGTAIYGYTF
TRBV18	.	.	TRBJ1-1	TGTGCCAGCTCACCTGATGGGGCAGGACGAGCTTTCTTT	CASSPDGAGRAFF
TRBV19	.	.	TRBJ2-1	TGTGCCAGTAGTTTCCCGCAGCGGCCTGAGCAGTTCTTC	CASSFPQRPEQFF
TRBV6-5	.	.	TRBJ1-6	TGTGCCAGCAGTAGGAGGAATTCACCCCTCCACTTT	CASSRRNSPLHF
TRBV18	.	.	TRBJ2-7	TGTGCCAGCTCCCGTTCGCGGGGCTCTATGGGCGAGCAGTACTTC	CASSRSRGSMGEQYF
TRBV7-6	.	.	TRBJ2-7	TGTGCCAGCAGCTTGGCGGGGACCGGGAACGAGCAGTACTTC	CASSLAGTGNEQYF
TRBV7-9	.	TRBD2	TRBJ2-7	TGTGCCAGCAGCTCTCGACTAGCGGAGAGCTACGAGCAGTACTTC	CASSSRLAESYEQYF
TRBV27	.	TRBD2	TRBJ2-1	TGTGCCAGCAGCCCCCCCCCAGCGGGAGCCCACAATGAGCAGTTCTTC	CASSPPPAGAHNEQFF
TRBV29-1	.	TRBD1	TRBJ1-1	TGCAGCGTACAGGGGGGGAGAACTGAAGCTTTCTTT	CSVQGGRTEAFF
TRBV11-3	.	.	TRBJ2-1	TGTGCCAGCAGCTTGGGCACCACAGCCTACAATGAGCAGTTCTTC	CASSLGTTAYNEQFF
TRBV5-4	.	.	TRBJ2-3	TGTGCCAGCAGCGCCGACAGCTCGTACACAGATACGCAGTATTTT	CASSADSSYTDTQYF
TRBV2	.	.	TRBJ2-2	TGTGCCAGCAGCAATACCGGGGAGCTGTTTTTT	CASSNTGELFF
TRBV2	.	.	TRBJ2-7	TGTGCCAGCAGTGTATTGAGGAGCTCCTACGAGCAGTACTTC	CASSVLRSSYEQYF
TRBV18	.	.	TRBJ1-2	TGTGCCAGCTCACCAAGGTTCGGGAACTATGGCTACACCTTC	CASSPRFGNYGYTF
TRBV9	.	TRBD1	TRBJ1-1	TGTGCCAGCAGCGGAACAGGGGGCGCGAACACTGAAGCTTTCTTT	CASSGTGGANTEAFF
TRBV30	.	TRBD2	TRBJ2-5	TGTGCCTGGAGTCTTGGCCTTGGACTAGCGGGGACCCAGTACTTC	CAWSLGLGLAGTQYF
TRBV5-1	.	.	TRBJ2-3	TGCGCCAGCAGCTTAAGCTCCTCCACAGATACGCAGTATTTT	CASSLSSSTDTQYF
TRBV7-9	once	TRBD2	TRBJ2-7	TGTGCCAGCAGTCCGACCCCACGGGGGGACGAGCAGTACTTC	CASSPTPRGDEQYF
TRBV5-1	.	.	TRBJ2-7	TGCGCCAGCAGCCTTAACGTAGCCTCCTACGAGCAGTACTTC	CASSLNVASYEQYF
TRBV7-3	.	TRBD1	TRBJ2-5	TGTGCCAGCAGCTCTGACAGGGGGGAGACCCAGTACTTC	CASSSDRGETQYF
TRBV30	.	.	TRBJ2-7	TGTGCCTGGAGTCCAGGGTACCGATACCCCTACGAGCAGTACTTC	CAWSPGYRYPYEQYF
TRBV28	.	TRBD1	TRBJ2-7	TGTGCCAGCAGTTTCATTCAGACAGGGGGCTCCTACGAGCAGTACTTC	CASSFIQTGGSYEQYF
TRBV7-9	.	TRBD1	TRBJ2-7	TGTGCCACCGGGACAGGGTCCATATCCTACGAGCAGTACTTC	CATGTGSISYEQYF
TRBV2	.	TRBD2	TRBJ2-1	TGTGCCAGCAGTGAAGGCGCCCAGACGGGACTAGGATACAATGAGCAGTTCTTC	CASSEGAQTGLGYNEQFF
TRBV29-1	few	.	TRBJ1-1	TGCAGCGTTGGTTACAGGGCAGGGGCTGAAGCTTTCTTT	CSVGYRAGAEAFF
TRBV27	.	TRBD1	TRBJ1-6	TGTGCCAGCAGTCCGACAGGGCAGGGGAATTCACCCCTCCACTTT	CASSPTGQGNSPLHF
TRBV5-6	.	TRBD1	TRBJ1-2	TGTGCCAGCAGCTTGCCAGGGGGCTATGGCTACACCTTC	CASSLPGGYGYTF
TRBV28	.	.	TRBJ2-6	TGTGCCAGCAGTTTATTGGCGGGTGCTGGGGCCAACGTCCTGACTTTC	CASSLLAGAGANVLTF
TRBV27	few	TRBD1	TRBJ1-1	TGTGCCACCAGCGCAGGGGGCTCGAGCACTGAAGCTTTCTTT	CATSAGGSSTEAFF
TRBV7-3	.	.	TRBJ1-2	TGTGCCAGCAGCCCCATCGGGACAACCTCCCGTAACTATGGCTACACCTTC	CASSPIGTTSRNYGYTF
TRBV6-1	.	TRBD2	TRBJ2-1	TGTGCCAGCAGTGAAGCGGGGACTAGCAAGTACAATGAGCAGTTCTTC	CASSEAGTSKYNEQFF
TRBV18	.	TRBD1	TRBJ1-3	TGTGCCAGCTCACCGGGACAGGGGGCTGGAAACACCATATATTTT	CASSPGQGAGNTIYF